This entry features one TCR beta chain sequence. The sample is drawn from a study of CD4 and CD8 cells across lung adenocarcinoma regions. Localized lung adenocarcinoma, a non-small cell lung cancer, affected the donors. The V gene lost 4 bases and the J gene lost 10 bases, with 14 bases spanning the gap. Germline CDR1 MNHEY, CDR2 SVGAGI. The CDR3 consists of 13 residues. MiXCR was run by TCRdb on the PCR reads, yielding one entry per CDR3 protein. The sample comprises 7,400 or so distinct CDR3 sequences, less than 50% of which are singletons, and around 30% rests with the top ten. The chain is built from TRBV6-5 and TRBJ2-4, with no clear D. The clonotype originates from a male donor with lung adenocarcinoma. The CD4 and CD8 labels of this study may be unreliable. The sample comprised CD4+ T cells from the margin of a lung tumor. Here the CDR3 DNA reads TGTGCCAGCAGTTCAGTTAGCACAGATATTCAGTACTTC. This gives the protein CASSSVSTDIQYF.